This paragraph reports one T cell receptor (beta chain). Its specificity is not known. The table came from immunoSEQ multiplex PCR; TCRdb's copy has only in-frame clones and leaves some out. The sample has roughly 58,000 clones, more than 80% seen once. This sample was included in a study of T cell responses to AZD1222 COVID-19 vaccine. Notes on the study in general: Donor demographics were predominantly white British with a female majority; clonal diversity may be underestimated. Two AZD1222 doses significantly raised spike-specific TCR breadth and depth over controls. Every sample of the repertoires postdated the peak T cell response. Across spike, vaccine-associated CD4 TCRs were found, dominant at 160-218 and 743-854.

CDR3 length equals 17 residues. The germline gives CDR1 LNHDA, CDR2 SQIVND (reference sequence). V shed 1 base, J shed 2 bases, and the junction held 6 bases outside the gene matches. This TCR was recovered from an adult in good health. Specimen: peripheral blood, collected on day 0 of MenACWY control vaccination. The chain couples TRBV19 to TRBJ2-3, with 10 bases identical to TRBD2. The CDR3 nucleotides read TGTGCCAGTAGTATAGGACCTAGCGGGAGATTCACAGATACGCAGTATTTT. The encoded protein is CASSIGPSGRFTDTQYF.